These 12 T cell receptor beta chains were all obtained from the same sample, sequenced in a study of CD8+CD57+ T cells in acquired aplastic anemia. These receptors are not linked to any known antigen. Patients chosen for sequencing had shown CD8+CD57+ cell expansion by flow cytometry. The TCR beta profiling, which covered VDJ combination and CDR3 sequence, was carried out using genomic DNA as the template. TCRdb called the reads again in MiXCR, with one record for every CDR3 protein. The sample includes about 20,000 distinct CDR3 sequences, roughly 43% of them seen just once. Study-level results: The diversity of CD8+CD57+ cells in patients was lower than that of total CD4+ and CD8+ pools.

The specimen was CD8+CD57+ T cells sorted from PBMCs. This sample's subset: bead-enriched CD8+CD57+ effector memory T cells from SAA patients. The receptors come from a human donor with aplastic anemia.

About this clonotype itself: At one boundary the junction diverges from the germline segment, which might be a read error. The genes are TRBV7-3 and TRBJ1-2; D uncertain. Germline CDR1 SGHTA, CDR2 FQGTGA. CDR3 length: 14 amino acids. The CDR3 coding sequence is TGTGCCAGCAACTTAACTCTCGGAGGTTATGGCCACACCTTC. Protein: CASNLTLGGYGHTF.

The chain uses TRBV4-1 and TRBJ1-3; D is uncertain. Germline V gene lookup returns CDR1 MGHRA and CDR2 YSYEKL. V shed 4 bases and J shed 0 bases, with 10 bases lying between them. The CDR3 totals 15 residues. In DNA, the CDR3 is TGCGCCAGCAGCCTCCGACTGGGCTCTGGAAACACCATATATTTT. Amino acid sequence: CASSLRLGSGNTIYF.

This sequence joins TRBV6-5 and TRBJ2-3; 8 nucleotides line up with TRBD2. The CDR3 runs to 16 residues. J lost 1 base, V lost 5 bases, and 8 bases had no gene match. Germline V gives CDR1 MNHEY, CDR2 SVGAGI. In nucleotides, the CDR3 is TGTGCCAGCAGTGATAGCGGGACGCGGGGCACAGATACGCAGTATTTT. Translated, it gives CASSDSGTRGTDTQYF.

The chain has TRBV7-9 and TRBJ1-4, with D uncertain. This CDR3 spans 12 amino acids. V lost 2 bases and J lost 5, with 3 bases in between. CDR1 is SEHNR and CDR2 is FQNEAQ in the germline V gene (reference sequence). The CDR3 is CASSLMNEKLFF. In DNA form, the CDR3 reads TGTGCCAGCAGCTTAATGAATGAAAAACTGTTTTTT.

The chain uses TRBV2 and TRBJ1-6; no clear D gene. The germline V and J ends were trimmed by 6 bases and 6 bases, with 9 bases remaining between them. This CDR3 spans 13 amino acids. The V gene's germline CDR1 is SNHLY and CDR2 FYNNEI. The CDR3 sequence: CASRETSNSPLHF. CDR3 in DNA: TGTGCCAGCAGGGAGACTTCTAATTCACCCCTCCACTTT.

V usage is TRBV12-3 or TRBV12-4 and J usage is TRBJ2-3, with 8 nucleotides matching TRBD1. The ends lost 5 bases at V and 10 bases at J; junction bases unmatched: 11. This CDR3 spans 14 amino acids. CDR3 DNA sequence: TGTGCCAGCAGTCGGACAGGGAAGGGATTTTCGCAGTATTTT. It is translated as CASSRTGKGFSQYF.

This clonotype was picked up many times. The rearrangement links TRBV20-1 to TRBJ2-3, with 10 bases lining up with TRBD2. Per the germline V gene, CDR1 is DFQATT and CDR2 is SNEGSKA (reference sequence). The CDR3 consists of 16 residues. With V trimmed by 0 bases and J by 3 bases, 6 bases remained unmatched. The DNA for the CDR3 is TGCAGTGCTAGAGATCCCGGGGGACTAGCGACAGATACGCAGTATTTT. Its translation: CSARDPGGLATDTQYF.

The V call is TRBV24-1, the J call TRBJ1-2, with D unclear. Trimming took 2 bases from V and 2 from J, leaving 8 bases between them. This CDR3 is 14 amino acids long. Germline V gives CDR1 KGHDR, CDR2 SFDVKD. In nucleotides, the CDR3 is TGTGCCACCAGTGATTCCCCAGAGAACTATGGCTACACCTTC. This codes for CATSDSPENYGYTF.

The CDR3 coding sequence is TGCGCCAGCAGCCAATCGGCCTCCCGCACAGATACGCAGTATTTT. This translates into CASSQSASRTDTQYF. This chain joins TRBV4-1 and TRBJ2-3, with D unresolved. The germline V gene encodes CDR1 MGHRA and CDR2 YSYEKL. This CDR3 spans 15 amino acids. Trimming removed 2 bases from V and 1 base from J, with 10 bases in between.

This clonotype turned up a few times. The rearrangement joins TRBV20-1 to TRBJ2-2; 11 bases agree with TRBD1. V shed 2 bases and J 5 bases; nucleotides not matched to a gene: 4. CDR3 length equals 15 residues. CDR1 and CDR2 from the germline V gene are DFQATT and SNEGSKA (reference sequence). CDR3 in DNA: TGCAGTGCTAGACCGGGACAGGGGGTAACCGGGGAGCTGTTTTTT. Encoded protein: CSARPGQGVTGELFF.

V usage is TRBV5-1 and J usage is TRBJ2-7; TRBD1 agrees at 8 bases. Germline CDR1 reads SGHRS; CDR2 reads YFSETQ. The CDR3 is 14 residues long. The trim removed 4 bases at V and 0 bases at J, leaving 3 bases unmatched. CDR3 residues: CASSLGQGSYEQYF. CDR3 DNA: TGCGCCAGCAGCCTTGGACAGGGCTCCTACGAGCAGTACTTC.

Points on this clonotype: A junction end diverges from the germline sequence, so it may reflect a read error. CDR3 bases: TGCGCCAGCAGCGGATCGGGGACTAGTACCGCAGATGCGCAGTATTTT. It encodes CASSGSGTSTADAQYF. The gene calls are TRBV5-1 and TRBJ2-3; TRBD2 matches at 8 bases. The CDR3 has 16 residues. Germline V gene lookup returns CDR1 SGHRS and CDR2 YFSETQ.